This record covers a single TCR beta chain. At the DNA level, this CDR3 is encoded by other sequences in the same sample as well. Profiling relied on immunoSEQ multiplex PCR, and the TCRdb table lists in-frame clones only, not all of them. This sample carries roughly 310,000 clones, about 92% of them seen once, and the ten largest clones take around 2.6%. This specimen belongs to a study of blood T cell repertoires in COVID-19. As for the study in general: Spain, Italy and the United States supplied samples that represented acute and convalescent COVID-19.

The germline V gene has CDR1 SEHNR and CDR2 FQNEAQ (reference sequence). The ends were cut back, 6 bases at V and 0 bases at J, with 9 bases in the middle. The CDR3 is made up of 14 amino acids. Participant reports of clinical history set cohort assignment. Sequences were obtained from PBMCs or T cells enriched from blood (not recorded which). V is TRBV7-9 and J is TRBJ1-5; TRBD1 is a possible D gene (5 bases). The receptor was derived from a man in his 60s who had recovered from COVID-19. CDR3 DNA: TGTGCCAGCAGTTTCGACAGTAGCAATCAGCCCCAGCATTTT. Amino acids: CASSFDSSNQPQHF.